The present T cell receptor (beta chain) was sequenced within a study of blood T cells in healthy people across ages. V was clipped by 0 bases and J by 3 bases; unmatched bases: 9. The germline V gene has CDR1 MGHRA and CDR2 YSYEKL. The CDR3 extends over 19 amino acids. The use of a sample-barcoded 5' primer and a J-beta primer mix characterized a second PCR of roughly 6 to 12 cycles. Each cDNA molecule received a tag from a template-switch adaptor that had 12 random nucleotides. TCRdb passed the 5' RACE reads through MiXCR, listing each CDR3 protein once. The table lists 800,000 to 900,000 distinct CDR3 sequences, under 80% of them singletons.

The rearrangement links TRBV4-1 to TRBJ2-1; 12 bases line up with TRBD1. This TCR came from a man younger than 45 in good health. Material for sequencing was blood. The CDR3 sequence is CASSQEFVGTGGFYNEQFF. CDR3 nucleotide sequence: TGCGCCAGCAGCCAAGAATTCGTCGGGACAGGGGGCTTCTACAATGAGCAGTTCTTC.